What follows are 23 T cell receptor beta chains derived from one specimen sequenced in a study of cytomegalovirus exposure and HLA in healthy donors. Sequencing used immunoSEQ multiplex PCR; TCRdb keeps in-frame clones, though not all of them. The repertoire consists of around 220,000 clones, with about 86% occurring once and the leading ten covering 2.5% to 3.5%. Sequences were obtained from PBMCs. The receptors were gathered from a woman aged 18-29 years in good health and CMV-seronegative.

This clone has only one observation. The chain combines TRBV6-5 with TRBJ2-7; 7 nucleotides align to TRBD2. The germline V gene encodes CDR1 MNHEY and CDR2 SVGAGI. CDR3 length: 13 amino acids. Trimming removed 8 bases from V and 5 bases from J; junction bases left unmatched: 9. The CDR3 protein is CASSAAGVDEQYF. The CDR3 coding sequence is TGTGCCAGCTCCGCTGCGGGAGTAGACGAGCAGTACTTC.

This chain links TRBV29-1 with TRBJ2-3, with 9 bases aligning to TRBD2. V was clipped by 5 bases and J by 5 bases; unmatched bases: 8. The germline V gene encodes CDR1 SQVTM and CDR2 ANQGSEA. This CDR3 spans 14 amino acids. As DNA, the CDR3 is TGCAGCGTTAGCCCTAGCGGGGTTGAAGATACGCAGTATTTT. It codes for CSVSPSGVEDTQYF.

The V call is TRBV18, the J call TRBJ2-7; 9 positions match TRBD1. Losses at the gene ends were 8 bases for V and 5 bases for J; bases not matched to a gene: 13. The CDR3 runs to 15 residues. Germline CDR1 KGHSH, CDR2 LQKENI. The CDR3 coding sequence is TGTGCCAGCACCCTAACCGGGACAGGGCCCGACGAGCAGTACTTC. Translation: CASTLTGTGPDEQYF.

This CDR3 reads CASSSLAGGTYNEQFF. CDR3 nucleotide sequence: TGTGCCAGCAGCTCGCTAGCGGGAGGAACCTACAATGAGCAGTTCTTC. The chain combines TRBV5-6 with TRBJ2-1; 11 bases are a match to TRBD2. CDR1 SGHDT and CDR2 YYEEEE come from the germline V gene. CDR3 length: 16 amino acids. J was trimmed by 2 bases and V by 3 bases; bases with no gene match: 4.

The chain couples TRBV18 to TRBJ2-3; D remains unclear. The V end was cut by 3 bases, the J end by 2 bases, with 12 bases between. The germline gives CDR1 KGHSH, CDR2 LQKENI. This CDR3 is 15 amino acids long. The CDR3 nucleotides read TGTGCCAGCTCACCCTTCCCGGTAGACACAGATACGCAGTATTTT. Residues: CASSPFPVDTDTQYF. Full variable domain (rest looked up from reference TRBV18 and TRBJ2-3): NAGVMQNPRHLVRRRGQEARLRCSPMKGHSHVYWYRQLPEEGLKFMVYLQKENIIDESGMPKERFSAEFPKEGPSILRIQQVVRGDSAAYFCASSPFPVDTDTQYFGPGTRLTVL.

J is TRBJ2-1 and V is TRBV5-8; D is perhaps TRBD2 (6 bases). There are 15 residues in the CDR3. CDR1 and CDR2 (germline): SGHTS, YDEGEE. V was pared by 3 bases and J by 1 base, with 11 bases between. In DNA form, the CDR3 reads TGTGCCAGCAGCTCGGATAGCGGATCCTACAATGAGCAGTTCTTC. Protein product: CASSSDSGSYNEQFF.

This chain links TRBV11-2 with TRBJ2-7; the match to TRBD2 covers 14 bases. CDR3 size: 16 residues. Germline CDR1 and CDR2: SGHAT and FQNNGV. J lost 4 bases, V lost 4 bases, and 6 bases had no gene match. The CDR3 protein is CASSSRGLAGVYEQYF. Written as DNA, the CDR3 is TGTGCCAGCAGCTCCAGGGGACTAGCGGGAGTGTACGAGCAGTACTTC.

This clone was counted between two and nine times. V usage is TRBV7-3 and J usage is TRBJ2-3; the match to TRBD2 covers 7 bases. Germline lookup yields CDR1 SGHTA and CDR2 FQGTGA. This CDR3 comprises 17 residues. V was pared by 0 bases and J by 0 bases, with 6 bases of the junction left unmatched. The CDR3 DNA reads TGTGCCAGCAGCTTAACGGGGCTAGCGGCTAGCACAGATACGCAGTATTTT. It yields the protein CASSLTGLAASTDTQYF.

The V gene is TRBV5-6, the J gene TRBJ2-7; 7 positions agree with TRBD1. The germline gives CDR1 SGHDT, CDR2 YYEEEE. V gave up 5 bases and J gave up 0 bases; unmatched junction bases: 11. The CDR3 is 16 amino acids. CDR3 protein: CASSSPGQPSSYEQYF. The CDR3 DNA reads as TGTGCCAGCAGTAGTCCGGGACAGCCATCCTCCTACGAGCAGTACTTC. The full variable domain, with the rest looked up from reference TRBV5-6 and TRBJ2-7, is DAGVTQSPTHLIKTRGQQVTLRCSPKSGHDTVSWYQQALGQGPQFIFQYYEEEERQRGNFPDRFSGHQFPNYSSELNVNALLLGDSALYLCASSSPGQPSSYEQYFGPGTRLTVT.

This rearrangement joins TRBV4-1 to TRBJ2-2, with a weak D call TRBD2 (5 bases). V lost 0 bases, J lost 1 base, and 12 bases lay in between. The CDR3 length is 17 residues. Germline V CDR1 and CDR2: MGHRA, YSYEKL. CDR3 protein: CASSQDLRRRNTGELFF. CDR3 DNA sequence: TGCGCCAGCAGCCAAGATCTCAGGAGGCGGAACACCGGGGAGCTGTTTTTT.

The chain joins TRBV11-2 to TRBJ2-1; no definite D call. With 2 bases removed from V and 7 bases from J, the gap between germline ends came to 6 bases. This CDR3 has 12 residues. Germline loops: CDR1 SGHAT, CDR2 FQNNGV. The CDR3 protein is CASSLIRNEQFF. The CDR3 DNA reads TGTGCCAGCAGCTTAATACGGAATGAGCAGTTCTTC.

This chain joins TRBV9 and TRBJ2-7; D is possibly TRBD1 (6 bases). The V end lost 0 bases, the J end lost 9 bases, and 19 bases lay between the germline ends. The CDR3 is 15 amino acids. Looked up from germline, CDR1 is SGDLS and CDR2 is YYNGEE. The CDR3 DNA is TGTGCCAGCAGCGTAGAGGACGACAGGACCGTAGGGCAGTACTTC. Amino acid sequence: CASSVEDDRTVGQYF. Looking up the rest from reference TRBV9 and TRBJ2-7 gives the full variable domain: DSGVTQTPKHLITATGQRVTLRCSPRSGDLSVYWYQQSLDQGLQFLIQYYNGEERAKGNILERFSAQQFPDLHSELNLSSLELGDSALYFCASSVEDDRTVGQYFGPGTRLTVT.

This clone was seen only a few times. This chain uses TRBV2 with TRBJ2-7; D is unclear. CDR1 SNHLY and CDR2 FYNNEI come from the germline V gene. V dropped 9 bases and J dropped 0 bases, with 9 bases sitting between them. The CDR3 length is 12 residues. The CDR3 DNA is TGTGCCAGTCAGGATAGCTCCTACGAGCAGTACTTC. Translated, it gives CASQDSSYEQYF.

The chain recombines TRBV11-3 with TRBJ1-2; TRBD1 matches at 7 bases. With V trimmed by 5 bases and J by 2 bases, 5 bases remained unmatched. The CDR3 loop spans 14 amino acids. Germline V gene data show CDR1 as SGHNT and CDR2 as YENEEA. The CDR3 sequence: CASSRTGLNYGYTF. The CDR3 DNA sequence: TGTGCCAGCAGCCGGACAGGATTAAACTATGGCTACACCTTC.

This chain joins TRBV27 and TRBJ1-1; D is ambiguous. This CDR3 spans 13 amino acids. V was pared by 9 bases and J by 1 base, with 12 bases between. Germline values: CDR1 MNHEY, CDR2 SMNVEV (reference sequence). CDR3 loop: CARRGHANTEAFF. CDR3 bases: TGTGCCAGACGAGGGCACGCGAACACTGAAGCTTTCTTT.

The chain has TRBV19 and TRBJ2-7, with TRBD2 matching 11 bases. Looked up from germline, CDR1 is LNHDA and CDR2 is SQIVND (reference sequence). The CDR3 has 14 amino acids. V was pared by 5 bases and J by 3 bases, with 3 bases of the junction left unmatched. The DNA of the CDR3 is TGTGCCAGTAGTGGACTAGCGGGTTTCTACGAGCAGTACTTC. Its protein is CASSGLAGFYEQYF.

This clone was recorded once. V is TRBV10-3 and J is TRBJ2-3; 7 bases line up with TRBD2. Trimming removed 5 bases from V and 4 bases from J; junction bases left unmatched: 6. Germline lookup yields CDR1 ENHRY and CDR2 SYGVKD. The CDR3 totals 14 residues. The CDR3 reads CAISTGREPDTQYF. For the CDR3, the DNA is TGTGCCATCAGTACGGGGAGGGAACCAGATACGCAGTATTTT.

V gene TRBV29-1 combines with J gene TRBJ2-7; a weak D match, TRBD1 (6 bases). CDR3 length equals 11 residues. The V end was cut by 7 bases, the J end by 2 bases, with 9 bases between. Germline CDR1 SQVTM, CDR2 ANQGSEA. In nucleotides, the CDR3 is TGCAGCGGGACAGTTGCCTACGAGCAGTACTTC. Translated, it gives CSGTVAYEQYF.

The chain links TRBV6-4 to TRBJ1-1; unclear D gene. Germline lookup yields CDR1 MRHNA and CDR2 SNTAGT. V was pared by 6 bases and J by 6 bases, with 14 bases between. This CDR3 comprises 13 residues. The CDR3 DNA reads TGTGCCAGCAGCGCCCAGGCGGGCGCTGAAGCTTTCTTT. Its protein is CASSAQAGAEAFF.

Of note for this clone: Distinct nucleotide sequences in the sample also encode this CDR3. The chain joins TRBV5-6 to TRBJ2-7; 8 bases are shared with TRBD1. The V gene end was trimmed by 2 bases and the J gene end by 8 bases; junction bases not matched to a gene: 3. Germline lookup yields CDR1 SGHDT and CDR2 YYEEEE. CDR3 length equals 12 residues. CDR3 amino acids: CASSLQGVQQYF. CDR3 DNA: TGTGCCAGCAGCTTACAGGGGGTTCAGCAGTACTTC.

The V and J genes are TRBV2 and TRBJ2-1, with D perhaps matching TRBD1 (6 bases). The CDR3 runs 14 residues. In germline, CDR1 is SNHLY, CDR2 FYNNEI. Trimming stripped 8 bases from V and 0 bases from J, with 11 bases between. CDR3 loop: CASVQDSSYNEQFF. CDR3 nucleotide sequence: TGTGCCAGCGTTCAGGACAGCTCCTACAATGAGCAGTTCTTC.

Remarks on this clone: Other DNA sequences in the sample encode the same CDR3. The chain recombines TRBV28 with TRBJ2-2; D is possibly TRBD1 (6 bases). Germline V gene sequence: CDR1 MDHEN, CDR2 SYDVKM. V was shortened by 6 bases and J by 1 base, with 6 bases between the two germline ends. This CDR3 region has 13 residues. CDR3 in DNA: TGTGCCAGCAGGACAGGGAACACCGGGGAGCTGTTTTTT. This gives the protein CASRTGNTGELFF.

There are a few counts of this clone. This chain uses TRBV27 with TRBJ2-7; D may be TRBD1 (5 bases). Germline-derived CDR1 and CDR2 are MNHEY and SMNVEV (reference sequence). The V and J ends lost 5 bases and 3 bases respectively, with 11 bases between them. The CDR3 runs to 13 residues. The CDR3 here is CASSPQDLYEQYF. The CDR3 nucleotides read TGTGCCAGCAGTCCACAGGATCTCTACGAGCAGTACTTC.